This T cell receptor (beta chain) was profiled in a study of blood T cell repertoires in COVID-19. Overall study context: Sites in the United States, Italy and Spain provided acute and convalescent COVID-19 samples. PBMCs, B-cell-depleted T cells, or T cells were the source of the cDNA or gDNA that made up the material.

CDR1 and CDR2 (germline): SGHRS, YFSETQ. V dropped 4 bases and J dropped 7; count of bases not matched to a gene: 11. This CDR3 contains 17 residues. Per the study methods: Using reference gene primer amplification, nucleated cell counts were estimated. Libraries were prepared by immunoSEQ multiplex PCR; TCRdb keeps only in-frame clonotypes and omits some of them. From that table come the V and J calls and clone size; the DNA was used to work out D and trimming. This table has about 59,000 clones, 70% to 75% appearing once. The sample comprised peripheral blood. The clonotype comes from a woman in her 70s with acute or convalescent COVID-19. The chain employs TRBV5-1 and TRBJ2-2, with 12 nucleotides matching TRBD2. The CDR3 sequence is CASSLPGLAGGIGELFF. The DNA for the CDR3 is TGCGCCAGCAGCCTCCCCGGGCTAGCGGGGGGGATCGGGGAGCTGTTTTTT. The variable domain in full, completed from reference TRBV5-1 and TRBJ2-2, reads KAGVTQTPRYLIKTRGQQVTLSCSPISGHRSVSWYQQTPGQGLQFLFEYFSETQRNKGNFPGRFSGRQFSNSRSEMNVSTLELGDSALYLCASSLPGLAGGIGELFFGEGSRLTVL.